Presented here are 18 T cell receptor beta chains from one specimen sequenced in a study of shared clonotypes between healthy human individuals. Assay used: immunoSEQ multiplex PCR; TCRdb lists only in-frame clones, some missing. The data hold approximately 1.5 million clones, with approximately 98.5% observed a single time. Sequencing was carried out using naive CD4+ T cells sorted from blood. Subset described: CD45RA+ positively selected. Source of these receptors: a man aged 25-45 years in good health.

This sequence joins TRBV5-1 and TRBJ2-5; 7 bases align to TRBD1. J lost 4 bases, V lost 0 bases, and 6 bases had no gene match. Germline-derived CDR1 and CDR2 are SGHRS and YFSETQ. The CDR3 covers 15 residues. This chain's CDR3 is CASSLGPGGGETQYF. Written as DNA, the CDR3 is TGCGCCAGCAGCTTGGGACCAGGGGGTGGAGAGACCCAGTACTTC. Full variable domain (outside the CDR3, taken from reference TRBV5-1 and TRBJ2-5): KAGVTQTPRYLIKTRGQQVTLSCSPISGHRSVSWYQQTPGQGLQFLFEYFSETQRNKGNFPGRFSGRQFSNSRSEMNVSTLELGDSALYLCASSLGPGGGETQYFGPGTRLLVL.

The chain has TRBV15 and TRBJ2-5; tentatively, D is TRBD2 (5 bases). V was clipped by 5 bases and J by 5 bases, with 27 bases between them. The CDR3 covers 18 residues. CDR1 and CDR2 (germline): LNHNV, YYDKDF (reference sequence). For the CDR3, the DNA is TGTGCCACCAGCCAAACCCCCCAGGCCGGACCCCGGAGGGAGACCCAGTACTTC. It codes for CATSQTPQAGPRRETQYF.

V usage is TRBV10-1 and J usage is TRBJ2-7, with 10 bases lining up with TRBD2. Germline trimming cut 4 bases from V and 2 bases from J; bases unmatched to any gene: 5. CDR1 WNHNN and CDR2 SYGVQD come from the germline V gene (reference sequence). This CDR3 region has 15 residues. CDR3 residues: CASSAGTSATYEQYF. In DNA form, the CDR3 reads TGCGCCAGCAGTGCCGGGACTAGCGCTACCTACGAGCAGTACTTC.

The chain has TRBV18 and TRBJ2-5, with 7 bases fitting TRBD1. Per the germline V gene, CDR1 is KGHSH and CDR2 is LQKENI. The CDR3 is made up of 15 amino acids. The V segment lost 3 bases and the J segment 3 bases; nucleotides outside the gene matches: 7. The CDR3 nucleotides read TGTGCCAGCTCACCCCCCGGGACAGCGAAAGAGACCCAGTACTTC. It codes for CASSPPGTAKETQYF.

This rearrangement joins TRBV25-1 to TRBJ2-7, with 8 positions matching TRBD1. The CDR3 loop spans 14 amino acids. In germline, CDR1 is MGHDK, CDR2 SYGVNS. The V segment lost 3 bases and the J segment 3 bases; nucleotides outside the gene matches: 4. CDR3 loop: CASSDWTGNYEQYF. The CDR3 nucleotides are TGTGCCAGCAGTGATTGGACAGGGAACTACGAGCAGTACTTC.

The chain couples TRBV6-1 to TRBJ2-6; 8 bases align to TRBD1. With 6 bases clipped from V and 2 bases from J, the junction kept 3 bases outside the gene matches. The CDR3 consists of 15 residues. CDR1 is MNHNS and CDR2 is SASEGT in the germline V gene. This chain's CDR3 is CASSGQGPGANVLTF. The CDR3 DNA reads as TGTGCCAGCAGCGGACAGGGTCCTGGGGCCAACGTCCTGACTTTC.

This clone turned up a few times. At the DNA level, this CDR3 is encoded by other sequences in the same sample as well. The rearrangement uses TRBV5-1 and TRBJ2-5, with 9 bases aligning to TRBD2. This CDR3 comprises 14 residues. V shed 2 bases, J shed 5 bases, and the junction held 4 bases outside the gene matches. From germline, CDR1 is SGHRS and CDR2 YFSETQ. The CDR3 DNA follows: TGCGCCAGCAGCTTTAGCGGGAGTGGTGAGACCCAGTACTTC. Translating it yields CASSFSGSGETQYF.

The rearrangement uses TRBV5-1 and TRBJ2-5; the match to TRBD1 covers 8 bases. The CDR3 consists of 16 residues. From germline, CDR1 is SGHRS and CDR2 YFSETQ. The trim removed 3 bases at V and 1 base at J, leaving 8 bases unmatched. The CDR3 nucleotides are TGCGCCAGCAGCTGGAGGTTAGGACAGGGCCAAGAGACCCAGTACTTC. Its protein is CASSWRLGQGQETQYF.

A word on this clone: The sample has other DNA sequences that encode this CDR3 too. This rearrangement joins TRBV20-1 to TRBJ1-1; D unresolved. The CDR3 covers 9 residues. Germline lookup yields CDR1 DFQATT and CDR2 SNEGSKA (reference sequence). V was trimmed by 3 bases and J by 6 bases, leaving 2 bases between them. In nucleotides, the CDR3 is TGCAGTGCTAGCCCTGAAGCTTTCTTT. This sequence encodes CSASPEAFF.

The chain combines TRBV7-9 with TRBJ1-1; TRBD1 might be the D (6 bases). This CDR3 is 14 amino acids long. V was trimmed by 8 bases and J by 4 bases, leaving 17 bases between them. Germline V gives CDR1 SEHNR, CDR2 FQNEAQ (reference sequence). The CDR3 DNA follows: TGTGCCAGCGGGTTGGGGGGCCGGAGCACTGAAGCTTTCTTT. It is translated as CASGLGGRSTEAFF.

This sequence joins TRBV4-3 and TRBJ2-1, with a possible D match to TRBD2 (6 bases). The germline CDR1 and CDR2 sequences are LGHNA and YSLEER. V was clipped by 1 base and J by 7 bases, with 14 bases between them. The CDR3 is made up of 15 amino acids. CDR3 residues: CASSQVTLTSNEQFF. As DNA, the CDR3 is TGCGCCAGCAGCCAAGTTACCCTGACTAGTAATGAGCAGTTCTTC.

This chain links TRBV7-2 with TRBJ2-1; D perhaps matches TRBD1 (5 bases). The length of the CDR3 is 15 residues. The ends were cut back, 1 base at V and 8 bases at J, with 15 bases in the middle. The V gene's germline CDR1 is SGHTA and CDR2 FQGNSA. The CDR3 is CASSLGVGVVDEQFF. The CDR3 DNA is TGTGCCAGCAGCTTAGGAGTAGGGGTGGTCGATGAGCAGTTCTTC. Based on the CDR3 plus reference TRBV7-2 and TRBJ2-1, the full variable domain is GAGVSQSPSNKVTEKGKDVELRCDPISGHTALYWYRQSLGQGLEFLIYFQGNSAPDKSGLPSDRFSAERTGGSVSTLTIQRTQQEDSAVYLCASSLGVGVVDEQFFGPGTRLTVL.

The rearrangement uses TRBV4-3 and TRBJ2-1; 10 positions agree with TRBD2. The V segment lost 1 base and the J segment 10 bases; nucleotides outside the gene matches: 7. The CDR3 has 15 amino acids. Germline V lookup: CDR1 LGHNA, CDR2 YSLEER. CDR3 DNA: TGCGCCAGCAGCCAAGGGACTAGCGGTCCATGGGAGCAGTTCTTC. Its protein product is CASSQGTSGPWEQFF.

The V gene is TRBV6-6, the J gene TRBJ1-4; D gene unclear. Germline V gene lookup returns CDR1 MNHNY and CDR2 SVGAGI (reference sequence). The CDR3 runs to 15 residues. Trimming removed 6 bases from V and 8 bases from J, with 19 bases in between. This CDR3 reads CASRLLDTMGEKLFF. The CDR3 nucleotides read TGTGCCAGCAGACTACTCGACACAATGGGGGAAAAACTGTTTTTT.

The J gene is TRBJ2-7, the V gene TRBV5-6; no definite D call. Per germline, CDR1 SGHDT and CDR2 YYEEEE. The CDR3 extends over 16 amino acids. The V end was cut by 5 bases, the J end by 4 bases, with 22 bases between. CDR3 sequence (DNA): TGTGCCAGCAGTGACATGTTCAGTGGGTCTCCGTACGAGCAGTACTTC. This codes for CASSDMFSGSPYEQYF.

The chain combines TRBV18 with TRBJ1-5; weak D call: TRBD1 (5 bases). The CDR3 length is 17 residues. The germline V gene encodes CDR1 KGHSH and CDR2 LQKENI. V was clipped by 3 bases and J by 0 bases, with 15 bases between them. The CDR3, as DNA: TGTGCCAGCTCACCCGGGACGCTCGGATCTAGCAATCAGCCCCAGCATTTT. This codes for CASSPGTLGSSNQPQHF. The full variable domain, completed using reference TRBV18 and TRBJ1-5, is NAGVMQNPRHLVRRRGQEARLRCSPMKGHSHVYWYRQLPEEGLKFMVYLQKENIIDESGMPKERFSAEFPKEGPSILRIQQVVRGDSAAYFCASSPGTLGSSNQPQHFGDGTRLSIL.

The V gene is TRBV19, the J gene TRBJ2-3; D remains unclear. V lost 4 bases and J 2 bases, leaving 13 bases between the germline ends. Looked up from germline, CDR1 is LNHDA and CDR2 is SQIVND (reference sequence). The CDR3 is 15 amino acids. CDR3 amino acids: CASSNPLGITDTQYF. For the CDR3, the DNA is TGTGCCAGTAGTAACCCCCTAGGAATCACAGATACGCAGTATTTT. Complete variable domain (other parts from reference TRBV19 and TRBJ2-3): DGGITQSPKYLFRKEGQNVTLSCEQNLNHDAMYWYRQDPGQGLRLIYYSQIVNDFQKGDIAEGYSVSREKKESFPLTVTSAQKNPTAFYLCASSNPLGITDTQYFGPGTRLTVL.

V usage is TRBV28 and J usage is TRBJ1-2; 7 nucleotides line up with TRBD1. Trimming removed 3 bases from V and 4 bases from J; junction bases left unmatched: 2. The CDR3 runs to 13 residues. Germline V CDR1 and CDR2: MDHEN, SYDVKM. This CDR3 reads CASSFDRAYGYTF. In DNA, the CDR3 is TGTGCCAGCAGTTTTGACAGGGCCTATGGCTACACCTTC.